This is a list of T cell receptor beta chains from one sample in a study of graft-versus-host responses after intestinal transplantation. The assay was immunoSEQ multiplex PCR, and TCRdb's table has in-frame clones only and misses some. This table has about 23,000 clones, roughly 90% appearing once. The source material was PBMCs, sampled around 38 days after intestinal transplant. The origin of the receptors is a human patient who received an intestinal transplant, so some T cells may come from the graft donor. Each CDR3 is given with its conserved first and last residue. Each record gives: clone size, V gene, J gene, D gene, CDR3 protein, CDR3 DNA. D genes are given only for firm matches. Not every row has a clone size; where given, it reads once, few, many or a size class.

>NA|TRBV2|TRBJ2-2|NA
CASKMTPNTGELFF
TGTGCCAGCAAGATGACACCGAACACCGGGGAGCTGTTTTTT
>NA|TRBV27|TRBJ1-1|NA
CASSLSRGGVSTEAFF
TGTGCCAGCAGTTTATCGAGGGGGGGCGTGAGCACTGAAGCTTTCTTT
>NA|TRBV1|TRBJ2-1|NA
CTSSQDGYNEQFF
TGCACCAGCAGCCAAGATGGTTACAATGAGCAGTTCTTC
>NA|TRBV12-1|TRBJ2-7|NA
CASSLPGPSSYEQYF
TGTGCCAGCAGCTTACCGGGACCGAGCTCCTACGAGCAGTACTTC
>NA|TRBV11-2|TRBJ2-3|NA
CASSFGGPSTDTQYF
TGTGCCAGCAGCTTCGGCGGCCCTAGCACAGATACGCAGTATTTT
>NA|TRBV7-8|TRBJ1-1|NA
CASSLTVDGRSTEAFF
TGTGCCAGCAGCCTCACTGTAGACGGACGGAGCACTGAAGCTTTCTTT
>few|TRBV19|TRBJ1-1|NA
CASSQSINTGGTEAFF
TGTGCCAGTAGTCAATCGATCAATACGGGGGGCACTGAAGCTTTCTTT
>NA|TRBV4-1|TRBJ2-3|TRBD2
CASSQDFTSGPFTDTQYF
TGCGCCAGCAGCCAAGATTTCACTAGCGGCCCATTCACAGATACGCAGTATTTT
>NA|TRBV7-6|TRBJ2-7|NA
CASSLDRNEQYF
TGTGCCAGCAGCTTAGACAGGAACGAGCAGTACTTC
>NA|TRBV6-6|TRBJ2-5|TRBD2
CASVREGETQYF
TGTGCCAGCGTAAGGGAGGGGGAGACCCAGTACTTC
>once|TRBV28|TRBJ2-1|TRBD2
CASRSSGRTGEQFF
TGTGCCAGCAGATCTAGCGGGAGAACGGGTGAGCAGTTCTTC
>NA|TRBV11-2|TRBJ1-3|NA
CASSFPGMAGNTIYF
TGTGCCAGCAGCTTCCCGGGGATGGCTGGAAACACCATATATTTT
>NA|TRBV9|TRBJ2-7|TRBD2
CASSPGTRSGEQYF
TGTGCCAGCAGCCCCGGGACTAGGTCTGGCGAGCAGTACTTC
>NA|TRBV11-1|TRBJ2-7|TRBD1
CASSGGTGFNYEQYF
TGTGCCAGCAGCGGGGGGACAGGGTTTAACTACGAGCAGTACTTC
>NA|TRBV9|TRBJ2-7|NA
CASGLGYEQYF
TGTGCCAGTGGACTGGGTTACGAGCAGTACTTC
>NA|TRBV6-8|TRBJ1-2|TRBD1
CASSYSQGANYGYTF
TGTGCCAGCAGTTACTCACAGGGGGCTAACTATGGCTACACCTTC
>NA|TRBV5-6|TRBJ2-7|TRBD2
CASTPGGLGLEQYF
TGTGCCAGCACTCCGGGGGGATTAGGGCTCGAGCAGTACTTC
>NA|TRBV27|TRBJ2-7|NA
CASSSHRVSYEQYF
TGTGCCAGCAGTTCTCACAGGGTGTCCTACGAGCAGTACTTC
>few|TRBV4-1|TRBJ1-2|NA
CASSPGPRLDGYTF
TGCGCCAGCAGCCCGGGACCGAGGCTCGATGGCTACACCTTC
>NA|TRBV5-6|TRBJ2-2|NA
CASSLRETYTGELFF
TGTGCCAGCAGCTTACGGGAGACGTACACCGGGGAGCTGTTTTTT
>NA|TRBV28|TRBJ2-1|TRBD2
CASRWTSGIYNEQFF
TGTGCCAGCAGGTGGACTAGCGGGATCTACAATGAGCAGTTCTTC
>NA|TRBV19|TRBJ2-1|TRBD2
CASSISSGNYNEQFF
TGTGCCAGTAGTATTTCTAGCGGGAACTACAATGAGCAGTTCTTC
>NA|TRBV30|TRBJ2-2|TRBD2
CAWNRDRLAGGSGGELFF
TGTGCCTGGAACAGGGATCGACTAGCGGGAGGCTCTGGTGGGGAGCTGTTTTTT
>NA|TRBV28|TRBJ1-1|NA
CASSLTLGQMNTEAFF
TGTGCCAGCAGTCTGACTCTAGGTCAAATGAACACTGAAGCTTTCTTT
>once|TRBV11-2|TRBJ1-1|TRBD1
CASSSRDREEAFF
TGTGCCAGCAGCTCCCGGGACAGGGAAGAGGCTTTCTTT
>NA|TRBV29-1|TRBJ1-2|TRBD1
CSVGTGGDYGYTF
TGCAGCGTTGGTACAGGGGGCGACTATGGCTACACCTTC
>NA|TRBV27|TRBJ2-1|NA
CASSLWGGSYNEQFF
TGTGCCAGCAGTTTATGGGGCGGCTCCTACAATGAGCAGTTCTTC
>once|TRBV5-8|TRBJ2-1|NA
CASSFVMGAVQNEQFF
TGTGCCAGCAGCTTCGTAATGGGGGCCGTCCAGAATGAGCAGTTCTTC
>NA|TRBV7-9|TRBJ1-2|NA
CASSSPAGVYGYTF
TGTGCCAGCAGCTCCCCGGCAGGGGTCTATGGCTACACCTTC
>NA|TRBV28|TRBJ2-6|NA
CASNRYPSGANVLTF
TGTGCCAGCAACCGTTACCCCTCTGGGGCCAACGTCCTGACTTTC
>few|TRBV6-1|TRBJ1-5|NA
CASSEVGGSNQPQHF
TGTGCCAGCAGTGAAGTAGGGGGTAGCAATCAGCCCCAGCATTTT
>few|TRBV4-3|TRBJ2-3|NA
CASSQDAATDTQYF
TGCGCCAGCAGCCAAGATGCGGCGACAGATACGCAGTATTTT
>NA|TRBV4-1|TRBJ2-2|TRBD2
CASTRGASGSKGGELFF
TGCGCCAGCACTCGGGGGGCTAGCGGGAGTAAGGGCGGGGAGCTGTTTTTT
>NA|TRBV5-6|TRBJ2-1|TRBD2
CASLAGFTYNEQFF
TGTGCCAGTCTAGCGGGGTTTACCTACAATGAGCAGTTCTTC
>once|TRBV5-6|TRBJ1-5|NA
CASSAGRGQPQHF
TGTGCCAGCAGCGCGGGACGAGGACAGCCCCAGCATTTT
>NA|TRBV7-8|TRBJ2-7|NA
CASSLAYGRDKFEQYF
TGTGCCAGCAGCTTAGCATATGGTCGGGATAAATTCGAGCAGTACTTC
>NA|TRBV7-9|TRBJ2-7|NA
CASSLFENEQYF
TGTGCCAGCAGCCTTTTTGAGAACGAGCAGTACTTC
>NA|TRBV7-8|TRBJ2-7|NA
CASSLKGPFTVYEQYF
TGTGCCAGCAGCTTAAAGGGACCGTTCACCGTCTACGAGCAGTACTTC
>NA|TRBV28|TRBJ1-1|NA
CASSSTTGGAFF
TGTGCCAGCAGTTCAACAACTGGGGGAGCTTTCTTT
>NA|TRBV25-1|TRBJ1-1|TRBD1
CASKGAGGVTEAFF
TGTGCCAGCAAGGGGGCAGGAGGCGTTACTGAAGCTTTCTTT
>NA|TRBV4-1|TRBJ2-3|NA
CASSQGPGDTQYF
TGCGCCAGCAGCCAAGGACCGGGGGATACGCAGTATTTT
>once|TRBV12-5|TRBJ2-4|NA
CASGPDPGLAKNIQYF
TGTGCTAGTGGTCCCGACCCTGGACTAGCCAAAAACATTCAGTACTTC
>NA|TRBV18|TRBJ1-2|NA
CASSPGDYGYTF
TGTGCCAGCTCACCAGGGGACTATGGCTACACCTTC
>NA|TRBV6-5|TRBJ1-5|NA
CASRSRVNEPQHF
TGTGCCAGCAGAAGCAGGGTAAATGAGCCCCAGCATTTT
>NA|TRBV2|TRBJ2-2|NA
CASRALGYTGELFF
TGTGCCAGCAGAGCACTGGGTTACACCGGGGAGCTGTTTTTT
>NA|TRBV30|TRBJ1-5|TRBD1
CAWSSGTGNQPQHF
TGTGCCTGGAGTTCCGGGACAGGAAATCAGCCCCAGCATTTT